The rows below give T cell receptor beta chains drawn from one sample of a study of cytomegalovirus exposure and HLA in healthy donors. The method was immunoSEQ multiplex PCR; TCRdb's version includes in-frame clones alone and lacks a portion of them. The table records approximately 170,000 clones, 65% to 85% of them present only once. The specimen sequenced was PBMCs. The receptors here all came from a boy aged 2 to 9 in good health and CMV-seronegative. CDR3s include the opening cysteine and the closing phenylalanine or tryptophan. Each record gives: V gene, clone size, J gene, D gene, CDR3 DNA, CDR3 protein. The D gene is left open where the match is weak. Only some rows state a clone size, as once, few, many or a class for expanded clones.

v_call: TRBV5-6; clone_size: NA; j_call: TRBJ2-3; d_call: NA; cdr3_nt: TGTGCCAGCAGCTTGAACTCGGGGTTGGAAGATACGCAGTATTTT; cdr3_aa: CASSLNSGLEDTQYF
v_call: TRBV6-5; clone_size: NA; j_call: TRBJ2-1; d_call: TRBD2; cdr3_nt: TGTGCCAGCAGCTCCGGACTAGCGGGGATAAATGAGCAGTTCTTC; cdr3_aa: CASSSGLAGINEQFF
v_call: TRBV29-1; clone_size: NA; j_call: TRBJ1-2; d_call: TRBD1; cdr3_nt: TGCAGCGTTGAAACGGGACAGGTAAACTATGGCTACACCTTC; cdr3_aa: CSVETGQVNYGYTF
v_call: TRBV7-8; clone_size: NA; j_call: TRBJ2-3; d_call: NA; cdr3_nt: TGTGCCAGCAGCACCCCAGGGGCAGATACGCAGTATTTT; cdr3_aa: CASSTPGADTQYF
v_call: TRBV6-5; clone_size: NA; j_call: TRBJ2-1; d_call: TRBD2; cdr3_nt: TGTGCCAGCAGAACACGGGGGGGCTACAATGAGCAGTTCTTC; cdr3_aa: CASRTRGGYNEQFF
v_call: TRBV14; clone_size: NA; j_call: TRBJ2-2; d_call: NA; cdr3_nt: TGTGCCAGCAGCCAAGACTACAACACCGGGGAGCTGTTTTTT; cdr3_aa: CASSQDYNTGELFF
v_call: TRBV6-5; clone_size: NA; j_call: TRBJ1-1; d_call: NA; cdr3_nt: TGTGCCAGCAGTTACACGACAGAGCACACTGAAGCTTTCTTT; cdr3_aa: CASSYTTEHTEAFF
v_call: TRBV9; clone_size: NA; j_call: TRBJ2-5; d_call: NA; cdr3_nt: TGTGCCAGCAGCCCCCGACAGGAAGAGACCCAGTACTTC; cdr3_aa: CASSPRQEETQYF
v_call: TRBV30; clone_size: NA; j_call: TRBJ1-1; d_call: NA; cdr3_nt: TGTGCCTGGAGTCAACTACACACTGAAGCTTTCTTT; cdr3_aa: CAWSQLHTEAFF
v_call: TRBV29-1; clone_size: once; j_call: TRBJ1-2; d_call: TRBD1; cdr3_nt: TGCAGCGTTTCTGGACAGGGGGCGGCTAACTATGGCTACACCTTC; cdr3_aa: CSVSGQGAANYGYTF
v_call: TRBV27; clone_size: NA; j_call: TRBJ1-4; d_call: TRBD1; cdr3_nt: TGTGCCAGCAGTCGGGACAGGGTCGGCGAAAAACTGTTTTTT; cdr3_aa: CASSRDRVGEKLFF
v_call: TRBV30; clone_size: NA; j_call: TRBJ1-6; d_call: TRBD1; cdr3_nt: TGTGCCTGGAGTAAACAGGGGAATTCACCCCTCCACTTT; cdr3_aa: CAWSKQGNSPLHF